This T cell receptor (beta chain) came from a study of blood T cells in healthy people across ages. CDR1 is SGHDN and CDR2 is FVKESK in the germline V gene. V lost 5 bases and J 6 bases, leaving 11 bases between the germline ends. The CDR3 extends over 14 amino acids. For the second PCR, which ran for about 7 to 11 cycles, a sample-barcoded 5' primer and a J-beta primer mix were used. One entry per CDR3 protein results from TCRdb running MiXCR on the 5' RACE reads. This sample has about 570,000 distinct CDR3 sequences; about 25% occur once, and the top ten carry less than 20%. The chain joins TRBV14 to TRBJ1-6; no reliable D call. This TCR derives from a woman in her sixties or seventies in good health. The sequenced sample was blood. CDR3 protein: CASSTQLSNSPLHF. The CDR3 region has the DNA TGTGCCAGCAGCACCCAACTCAGTAATTCACCCCTCCACTTT.